This T cell receptor beta chain was identified during a study of T-cell memory formation after mild COVID-19. Study-level findings and limits: Later expanders leaned CD4+, whereas day 15 to 85 contracting clones were balanced CD4/CD8.

This clonotype was observed a handful of times. Antigen unknown. Germline CDR1 is SEHNR and CDR2 is FQNEAQ (reference sequence). The CDR3 consists of 12 residues. The germline V and J ends were trimmed by 5 bases and 2 bases, with 6 bases remaining between them. TCRdb reprocessed the 5' RACE reads via MiXCR and lists one record per CDR3 protein. The sample has roughly 200,000 distinct CDR3 sequences; roughly 18% are singletons. The sample taken for sequencing was PBMCs or a T cell subset sorted from them (not recorded which). The rearrangement uses TRBV7-9 and TRBJ2-5; D is possibly TRBD1 (6 bases). The sequence was collected from an adult woman who had mild COVID-19 (a few samples of this study predate the infection). Cell type and time point are not known. The CDR3 sequence: CASSGQQETQYF. CDR3 sequence (DNA): TGTGCCAGCAGCGGACAGCAAGAGACCCAGTACTTC. Supplemented by reference TRBV7-9 and TRBJ2-5, the full variable domain reads DTGVSQNPRHKITKRGQNVTFRCDPISEHNRLYWYRQTLGQGPEFLTYFQNEAQLEKSRLLSDRFSAERPKGSFSTLEIQRTEQGDSAMYLCASSGQQETQYFGPGTRLLVL.